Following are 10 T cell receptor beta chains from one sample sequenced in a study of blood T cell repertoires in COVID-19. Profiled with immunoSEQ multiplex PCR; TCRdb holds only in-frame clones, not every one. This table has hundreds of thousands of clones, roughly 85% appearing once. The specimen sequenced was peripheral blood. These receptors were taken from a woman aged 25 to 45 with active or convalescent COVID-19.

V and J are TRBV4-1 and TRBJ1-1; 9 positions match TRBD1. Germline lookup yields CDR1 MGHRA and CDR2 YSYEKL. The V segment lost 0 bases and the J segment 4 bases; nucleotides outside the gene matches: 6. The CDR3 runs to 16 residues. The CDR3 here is CASSQEGTGLGTEAFF. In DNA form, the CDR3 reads TGCGCCAGCAGCCAAGAGGGGACAGGGCTGGGCACTGAAGCTTTCTTT.

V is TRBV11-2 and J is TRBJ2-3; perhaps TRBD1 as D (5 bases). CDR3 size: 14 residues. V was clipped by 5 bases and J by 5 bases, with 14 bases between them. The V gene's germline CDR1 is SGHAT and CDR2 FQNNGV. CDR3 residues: CASSQLGHGDTQYF. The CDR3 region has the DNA TGTGCCAGCAGCCAACTCGGACACGGAGATACGCAGTATTTT.

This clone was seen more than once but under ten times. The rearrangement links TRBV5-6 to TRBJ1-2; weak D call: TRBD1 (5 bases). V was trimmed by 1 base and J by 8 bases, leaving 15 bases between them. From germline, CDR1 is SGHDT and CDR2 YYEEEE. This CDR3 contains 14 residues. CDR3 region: CASSLNRIVYGYTF. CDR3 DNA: TGTGCCAGCAGCTTGAACAGGATAGTGTACGGCTACACCTTC.

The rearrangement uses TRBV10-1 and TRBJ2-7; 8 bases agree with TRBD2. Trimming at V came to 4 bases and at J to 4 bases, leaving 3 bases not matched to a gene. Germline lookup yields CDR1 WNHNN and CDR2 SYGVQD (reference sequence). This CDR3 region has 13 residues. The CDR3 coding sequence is TGCGCCAGCAGTGGGGGGACTAGTTACGAGCAGTACTTC. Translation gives CASSGGTSYEQYF.

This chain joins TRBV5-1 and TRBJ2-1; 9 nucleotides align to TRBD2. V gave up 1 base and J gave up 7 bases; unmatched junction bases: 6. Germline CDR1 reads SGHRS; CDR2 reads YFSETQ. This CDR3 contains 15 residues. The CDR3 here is CASSLPLAGHNEQFF. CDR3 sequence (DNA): TGCGCCAGCAGCTTGCCCCTAGCGGGACATAATGAGCAGTTCTTC.

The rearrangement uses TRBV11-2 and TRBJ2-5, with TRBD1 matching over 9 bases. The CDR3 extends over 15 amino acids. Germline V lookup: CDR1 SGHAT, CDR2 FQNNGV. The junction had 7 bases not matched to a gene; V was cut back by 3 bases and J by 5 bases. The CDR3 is CASSLGTGLSETQYF. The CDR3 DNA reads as TGTGCCAGCAGCTTGGGGACAGGGCTGTCGGAGACCCAGTACTTC. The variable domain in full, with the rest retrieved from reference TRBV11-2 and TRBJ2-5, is EAGVAQSPRYKIIEKRQSVAFWCNPISGHATLYWYQQILGQGPKLLIQFQNNGVVDDSQLPKDRFSAERLKGVDSTLKIQPAKLEDSAVYLCASSLGTGLSETQYFGPGTRLLVL.

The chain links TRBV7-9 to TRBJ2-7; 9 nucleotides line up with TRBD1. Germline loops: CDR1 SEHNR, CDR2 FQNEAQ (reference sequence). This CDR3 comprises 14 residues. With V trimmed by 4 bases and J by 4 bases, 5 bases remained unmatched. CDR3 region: CASSSGTGKYEQYF. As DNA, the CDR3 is TGTGCCAGCAGCTCCGGGACAGGGAAGTACGAGCAGTACTTC.

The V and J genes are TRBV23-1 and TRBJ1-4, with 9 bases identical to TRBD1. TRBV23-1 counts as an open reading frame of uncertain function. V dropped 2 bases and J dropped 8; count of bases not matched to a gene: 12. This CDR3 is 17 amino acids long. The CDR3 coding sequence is TGCGCCAGCAGTCAAGTTACCGGGACAGGGTTTGACGAAAAACTGTTTTTT. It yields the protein CASSQVTGTGFDEKLFF.

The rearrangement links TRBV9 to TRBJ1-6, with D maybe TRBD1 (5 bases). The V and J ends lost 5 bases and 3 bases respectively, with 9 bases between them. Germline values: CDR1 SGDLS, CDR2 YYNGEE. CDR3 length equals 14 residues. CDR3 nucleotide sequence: TGTGCCAGCAGGGGGGGGTTCTATAATTCACCCCTCCACTTT. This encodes CASRGGFYNSPLHF.

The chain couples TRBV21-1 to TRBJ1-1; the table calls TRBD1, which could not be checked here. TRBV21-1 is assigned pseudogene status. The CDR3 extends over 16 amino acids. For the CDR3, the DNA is TGTGCCAGCAGCAAAGTGGACAGGGAGAAAAACACTGAAGCTTTCTTT. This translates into CASSKVDREKNTEAFF.